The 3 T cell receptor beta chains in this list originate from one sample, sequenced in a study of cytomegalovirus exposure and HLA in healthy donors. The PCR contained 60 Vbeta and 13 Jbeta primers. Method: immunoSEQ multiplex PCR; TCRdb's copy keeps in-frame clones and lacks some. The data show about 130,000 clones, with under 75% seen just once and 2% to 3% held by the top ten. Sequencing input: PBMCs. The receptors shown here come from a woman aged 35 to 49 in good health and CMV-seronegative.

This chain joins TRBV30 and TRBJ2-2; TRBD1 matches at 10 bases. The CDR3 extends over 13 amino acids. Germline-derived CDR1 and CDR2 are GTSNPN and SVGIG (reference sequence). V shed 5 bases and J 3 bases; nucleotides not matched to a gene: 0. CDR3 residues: CAWGTGDTGELFF. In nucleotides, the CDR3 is TGTGCCTGGGGGACAGGGGACACCGGGGAGCTGTTTTTT.

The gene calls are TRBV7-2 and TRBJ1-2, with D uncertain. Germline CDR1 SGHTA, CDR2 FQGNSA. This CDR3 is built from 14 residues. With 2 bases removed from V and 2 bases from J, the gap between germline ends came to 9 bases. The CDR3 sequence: CASSLSTGNYGYTF. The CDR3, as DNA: TGTGCCAGCAGCTTATCAACGGGGAACTATGGCTACACCTTC.

DNA for the CDR3: TGTGCTAGTGGTTACGGACAGGCCCAAGAGACCCAGTACTTC. This sequence encodes CASGYGQAQETQYF. The J gene is TRBJ2-5, the V gene TRBV12-5; 7 bases map to TRBD1. The junction had 3 bases not matched to a gene; V was cut back by 4 bases and J by 1 base. This CDR3 has 14 residues. Germline V gene lookup returns CDR1 LGHNT and CDR2 FRNRAP.